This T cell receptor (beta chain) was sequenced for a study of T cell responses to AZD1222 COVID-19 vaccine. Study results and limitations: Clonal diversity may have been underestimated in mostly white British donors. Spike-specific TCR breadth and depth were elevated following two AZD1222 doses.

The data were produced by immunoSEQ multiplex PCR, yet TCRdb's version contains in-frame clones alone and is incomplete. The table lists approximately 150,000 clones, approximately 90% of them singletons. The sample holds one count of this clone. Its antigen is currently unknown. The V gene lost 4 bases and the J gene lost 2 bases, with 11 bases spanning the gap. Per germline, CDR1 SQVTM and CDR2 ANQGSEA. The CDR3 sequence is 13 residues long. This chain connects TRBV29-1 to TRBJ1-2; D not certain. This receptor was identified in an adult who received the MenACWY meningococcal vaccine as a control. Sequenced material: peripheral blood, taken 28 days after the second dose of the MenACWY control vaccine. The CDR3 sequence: CSVGGLPNYGYTF. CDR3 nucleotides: TGCAGCGTTGGTGGACTGCCAAACTATGGCTACACCTTC.